This T cell receptor beta chain was observed in a study of tumor and adjacent non-tumor tissue in lung cancer. Germline V lookup: CDR1 SEHNR, CDR2 FQNEAQ (reference sequence). The CDR3 sequence is 14 residues long. A modified ARM-PCR protocol with three rounds of nested PCR amplified TCRbeta. TCRdb reprocessed the multiplex PCR reads via MiXCR and lists one record per CDR3 protein. Of about 76,000 distinct CDR3 sequences detected, 65% to 75% appear once; the ten largest clones hold over 10%. General study points: Tumor repertoires had a smaller top 100 clone share than normal lung.

No cell sorting was done before RNA was extracted from the tissue. Chemotherapy-naive patients with new lung cancer underwent thoracic surgery in China, August–late 2014. In regard to this clonotype: Its antigen is unknown. Relative to the germline gene, one junction end is altered; a read error may explain this.

Sequencing was done on a sample of lung tumor tissue. This TCR came from a woman aged 65 to 85 with non-small cell lung cancer. The chain uses TRBV7-9 and TRBJ1-5; TRBD1 aligns across 7 bases. Here the CDR3 reads CATSLDRMGQPQHF. CDR3 coding DNA: TGTGCCACCAGCTTGGACAGGATGGGCCAGCCTCAGCATTTT.